This record concerns one T cell receptor (beta chain) sequence. CDR1 is SGHTS, CDR2 YDEGEE, per germline. V lost 4 bases, J lost 10 bases, and 6 bases stayed unmatched. The CDR3 runs to 13 residues. Measured with immunoSEQ multiplex PCR; TCRdb has only the in-frame clones, and not every one. Found here are over 100,000 clones, about 86% of them singletons; the top ten hold roughly 8.1%. The source of the sample is a study of blood T cell repertoires in COVID-19. V usage is TRBV5-8 and J usage is TRBJ1-1; 11 nucleotides line up with TRBD1. This receptor was obtained from a woman in her fifties or sixties with active or convalescent COVID-19. The sample consisted of peripheral blood. The CDR3 nucleotides read TGTGCCAGCAGCCTGGACAGGGGGCGCATAGCTTTCTTT. It encodes CASSLDRGRIAFF.